The clone carrying this T cell receptor (beta chain) has ten or more counts. What it binds is unknown. Using its own MiXCR run on the RT-PCR reads, TCRdb lists one record per CDR3 protein. The sample contains over 400,000 distinct CDR3 sequences, over 10% of which appear only once. These data come from a study of response to subunit inactivated influenza vaccine. With V trimmed by 3 bases and J by 6 bases, 6 bases remained unmatched. Germline V gene lookup returns CDR1 SGHRS and CDR2 YFSETQ. This CDR3 has 14 amino acids. Study results and caveats: Each seasonal influenza vaccination recruits few new T cells, the authors suggested.

The TCR was taken from a man aged 45-65 years who received an inactivated influenza vaccine. V usage is TRBV5-1 and J usage is TRBJ2-7; TRBD1 agrees at 10 bases. Specimen: PBMCs from blood, collected more than 35 days after vaccination. The CDR3 region is CASSWRDRGGEQYF. DNA for the CDR3: TGCGCCAGCAGCTGGCGGGACAGGGGCGGCGAGCAGTACTTC.